This is a list of T cell receptor beta chains from one sample in a study of blood T cell repertoires in COVID-19. Here immunoSEQ multiplex PCR was the method, and the copy in TCRdb shows in-frame clones only, minus some. The table lists roughly 220,000 clones, about four fifths of them singletons. The specimen sequenced was PBMCs or T cells enriched from blood (not recorded which). The receptors shown here come from a woman aged 40 to 50 who had recovered from COVID-19. Each CDR3 is given with its conserved first and last residue. The D gene is left open where the match is weak. Size is stated for part of the rows, as once, few or many counts, or as a class when the clone is expanded.

d_gene: TRBD1; abundance: few; j_gene: TRBJ1-6; v_gene: TRBV5-1; CDR3nt: TGCGCCAGCAGCTTGGGACAGGGGGCAGGTTCACCCCTCCACTTT; CDR3aa: CASSLGQGAGSPLHF
d_gene: TRBD2; abundance: .; j_gene: TRBJ2-3; v_gene: TRBV2; CDR3nt: TGTGCCAGCAGTGAAGCGCTTGGAGGATGGCGGGAGAGGGATACGCAGTATTTT; CDR3aa: CASSEALGGWRERDTQYF
d_gene: TRBD1; abundance: many; j_gene: TRBJ1-5; v_gene: TRBV19; CDR3nt: TGTGCCAGTAGTACGATGGCGGGACAGGGGAGCCAGCCCCAGCATTTT; CDR3aa: CASSTMAGQGSQPQHF
d_gene: TRBD1; abundance: .; j_gene: TRBJ1-2; v_gene: TRBV7-9; CDR3nt: TGTGCCAGCAGCCCCACCTCGACAGGGCGCTATGGCTACACCTTC; CDR3aa: CASSPTSTGRYGYTF
d_gene: TRBD2; abundance: .; j_gene: TRBJ2-1; v_gene: TRBV5-6; CDR3nt: TGTGCCAGCAGCTGGTTCGTTCTGAGCGGGGCCGATGAGCAGTTCTTC; CDR3aa: CASSWFVLSGADEQFF
d_gene: .; abundance: .; j_gene: TRBJ2-2; v_gene: TRBV5-4; CDR3nt: TGTGCCAGCAGCTTGTCCAGGGGAGACACCGGGGAGCTGTTTTTT; CDR3aa: CASSLSRGDTGELFF
d_gene: TRBD1; abundance: .; j_gene: TRBJ1-5; v_gene: TRBV19; CDR3nt: TGTGCCAGTAGCCCTGGGACAGTTAGCAATCAGCCCCAGCATTTT; CDR3aa: CASSPGTVSNQPQHF
d_gene: .; abundance: .; j_gene: TRBJ1-2; v_gene: TRBV29-1; CDR3nt: TGCAGCGTTGGTGGGGCGCGGGGCTATGGCTACACCTTC; CDR3aa: CSVGGARGYGYTF
d_gene: .; abundance: once; j_gene: TRBJ2-6; v_gene: TRBV9; CDR3nt: TGTGCCAGCAGCGTAGCCAGCTCTGGGGCCAACGTCCTGACTTTC; CDR3aa: CASSVASSGANVLTF
d_gene: TRBD2; abundance: .; j_gene: TRBJ2-7; v_gene: TRBV30; CDR3nt: TGTGCCCTCTCCGGGACTAGCTCGTACGAGCAGTACTTC; CDR3aa: CALSGTSSYEQYF
d_gene: TRBD2; abundance: .; j_gene: TRBJ2-7; v_gene: TRBV5-1; CDR3nt: TGCGCCAGCAGCCTCAATCCTAGCGGAGGGACCTACGAGCAGTACTTC; CDR3aa: CASSLNPSGGTYEQYF
d_gene: TRBD1; abundance: few; j_gene: TRBJ2-1; v_gene: TRBV7-2; CDR3nt: TGTGCCAGCAGCTTTCGACAGGGAACCTACAATGAGCAGTTCTTC; CDR3aa: CASSFRQGTYNEQFF
d_gene: .; abundance: .; j_gene: TRBJ1-1; v_gene: TRBV6-5; CDR3nt: TGTGCCAGCAGTCTCAGTCTTAACACTGAAGCTTTCTTT; CDR3aa: CASSLSLNTEAFF
d_gene: TRBD1; abundance: .; j_gene: TRBJ1-6; v_gene: TRBV28; CDR3nt: TGTGCCAGCACCATCGGAGGGGGCGCAGAGTCACCCCTCCACTTT; CDR3aa: CASTIGGGAESPLHF
d_gene: .; abundance: .; j_gene: TRBJ2-3; v_gene: TRBV29-1; CDR3nt: TGCAGCGGTGCAGTGAAAGATACGCAGTATTTT; CDR3aa: CSGAVKDTQYF
d_gene: .; abundance: .; j_gene: TRBJ2-1; v_gene: TRBV7-9; CDR3nt: TGTGCCAGCAGCCCCGACTTGCTCTACAATGAGCAGTTCTTC; CDR3aa: CASSPDLLYNEQFF
d_gene: .; abundance: .; j_gene: TRBJ2-5; v_gene: TRBV18; CDR3nt: TGTGCCAGCTCACCAGAAGTTCAGGCGGGTAAAGAGACCCAGTACTTC; CDR3aa: CASSPEVQAGKETQYF
d_gene: TRBD2; abundance: few; j_gene: TRBJ2-2; v_gene: TRBV18; CDR3nt: TGTGCCAGCTCACGAGGACTAGCGGGAGTTGTTGGGGAGCTGTTTTTT; CDR3aa: CASSRGLAGVVGELFF
d_gene: .; abundance: .; j_gene: TRBJ1-2; v_gene: TRBV27; CDR3nt: TGTGCCAGCAGTTTCCTGCGGCGGGGGCCTTCATATGGCTACACCTTC; CDR3aa: CASSFLRRGPSYGYTF
d_gene: TRBD2; abundance: .; j_gene: TRBJ2-5; v_gene: TRBV7-2; CDR3nt: TGTGCCAGCAGCTTAGCCCCGAGGACTAGCGGGTTACAAGAGACCCAGTACTTC; CDR3aa: CASSLAPRTSGLQETQYF
d_gene: .; abundance: .; j_gene: TRBJ1-5; v_gene: TRBV6-1; CDR3nt: TGTGCCAGCAGTGAAGCGGGAGGGGTTGGTGGCAATCAGCCCCAGCATTTT; CDR3aa: CASSEAGGVGGNQPQHF
d_gene: TRBD2; abundance: .; j_gene: TRBJ2-1; v_gene: TRBV19; CDR3nt: TGTGCCAGTAGTATTGACGGGAGGGCCGTTGAGCAGTTCTTC; CDR3aa: CASSIDGRAVEQFF
d_gene: .; abundance: .; j_gene: TRBJ1-1; v_gene: TRBV9; CDR3nt: TGTGCCAGCAGCGTCTCAGGGATGAACACTGAAGCTTTCTTT; CDR3aa: CASSVSGMNTEAFF
d_gene: .; abundance: .; j_gene: TRBJ2-1; v_gene: TRBV27; CDR3nt: TGTGCCAGCAGTTCTCAATCTAGCGCGAGCTCCTACAATGAGCAGTTCTTC; CDR3aa: CASSSQSSASSYNEQFF
d_gene: TRBD1; abundance: once; j_gene: TRBJ2-1; v_gene: TRBV19; CDR3nt: TGTGCCAGTAGTACCCCTGGGACAGTCGATGAGCAGTTCTTC; CDR3aa: CASSTPGTVDEQFF
d_gene: .; abundance: .; j_gene: TRBJ2-1; v_gene: TRBV24-1; CDR3nt: TGTGCCACCAGTGACCCCAGGGGCAATGAGCAGTTCTTC; CDR3aa: CATSDPRGNEQFF
d_gene: .; abundance: .; j_gene: TRBJ2-2; v_gene: TRBV19; CDR3nt: TGTGCCAGTAGTAATCAGGGTATCTCGAACACCGGGGAGCTGTTTTTT; CDR3aa: CASSNQGISNTGELFF
d_gene: .; abundance: .; j_gene: TRBJ2-1; v_gene: TRBV27; CDR3nt: TGTGCCAGCAGTCCCCCCTCGCGGGATGTGTCCTACAATGAGCAGTTCTTC; CDR3aa: CASSPPSRDVSYNEQFF
d_gene: .; abundance: few; j_gene: TRBJ1-2; v_gene: TRBV7-2; CDR3nt: TGTGCCAGCAGCCCAGGGGACTATGGCTACACCTTC; CDR3aa: CASSPGDYGYTF
d_gene: .; abundance: .; j_gene: TRBJ2-3; v_gene: TRBV7-2; CDR3nt: TGTGCCAGCAGCTCCAGGACAGATACGCAGTATTTT; CDR3aa: CASSSRTDTQYF
d_gene: .; abundance: .; j_gene: TRBJ2-7; v_gene: TRBV18; CDR3nt: TGTGCCAGCTCAGCCGGGACAAAGATCTACGAGCAGTACTTC; CDR3aa: CASSAGTKIYEQYF
d_gene: TRBD2; abundance: .; j_gene: TRBJ2-1; v_gene: TRBV6-1; CDR3nt: TGTGCCAGCAGTGAATCTAGCACCGCGGGAGGGAAACCTGAGCAGTTCTTC; CDR3aa: CASSESSTAGGKPEQFF
d_gene: .; abundance: once; j_gene: TRBJ2-6; v_gene: TRBV27; CDR3nt: TGTGCCAGCAGTTCCGCACGCGCGGCCAACGTCCTGACTTTC; CDR3aa: CASSSARAANVLTF
d_gene: TRBD2; abundance: .; j_gene: TRBJ2-7; v_gene: TRBV5-4; CDR3nt: TGTGCCAGCAGCTCTTCGACTAGCGGGAGGTACGAGCAGTACTTC; CDR3aa: CASSSSTSGRYEQYF
d_gene: TRBD1; abundance: .; j_gene: TRBJ2-7; v_gene: TRBV4-2; CDR3nt: TGTGCCAGCAGCCAGGCGGCCGGGGACAGGGGTTACGAGCAGTACTTC; CDR3aa: CASSQAAGDRGYEQYF
d_gene: TRBD1; abundance: .; j_gene: TRBJ1-2; v_gene: TRBV19; CDR3nt: TGTGCCAGTAGTGAGGACAGGGGTTATGGCTACACCTTC; CDR3aa: CASSEDRGYGYTF
d_gene: .; abundance: medium-sized; j_gene: TRBJ2-5; v_gene: TRBV19; CDR3nt: TGTGCCAGTAGTAAGGACTTCCAAGAGACCCAGTACTTC; CDR3aa: CASSKDFQETQYF
d_gene: TRBD1; abundance: .; j_gene: TRBJ2-2; v_gene: TRBV19; CDR3nt: TGTGCCAGTAGTATTCCGGGACAGGGGATGACCGGGGAGCTGTTTTTT; CDR3aa: CASSIPGQGMTGELFF
d_gene: .; abundance: .; j_gene: TRBJ2-1; v_gene: TRBV11-3; CDR3nt: TGTGCCAGCAGCGCGGGACTTTACAATGAGCAGTTCTTC; CDR3aa: CASSAGLYNEQFF